This entry lists 26 T cell receptor beta chains sequenced from one sample in a study of cytomegalovirus exposure and HLA in healthy donors. The PCR had 60 Vbeta and 13 Jbeta primers. This table comes from immunoSEQ multiplex PCR, and its TCRdb copy is limited to in-frame clones, with some not included. The data show under 130,000 clones, with around 85% seen just once and 6.9% held by the top ten. The specimen was PBMCs. The receptor set was obtained from a man under 40 in good health and CMV-seropositive.

The chain uses TRBV10-1 and TRBJ1-1; TRBD1 aligns across 7 bases. The CDR3 is made up of 13 amino acids. Germline CDR1 and CDR2: WNHNN and SYGVQD (reference sequence). V was pared by 5 bases and J by 1 base, with 1 base of the junction left unmatched. The CDR3 DNA follows: TGCGCCAGCAGTAGGGACAGGAACACTGAAGCTTTCTTT. Translation gives CASSRDRNTEAFF.

This chain uses TRBV5-1 with TRBJ2-5, with D possibly being TRBD1 (8 bases). The last part of the DNA fits TRBJ2-7 better; the J call may be wrong. CDR1 and CDR2 (germline): SGHRS, YFSETQ. The CDR3 consists of 14 residues. The CDR3 sequence is CASSTQGEGNEQYF. CDR3 DNA: TGCGCCAGCAGCACACAGGGGGAGGGAAACGAGCAGTACTTC.

V gene TRBV6-1 combines with J gene TRBJ2-1, with TRBD1 matching 9 bases. J gave up 3 bases and V 5 bases, and 5 bases lay outside the gene matches. The CDR3 spans 15 residues. Germline loops: CDR1 MNHNS, CDR2 SASEGT. CDR3 sequence reads: CASSLDRGFYNEQFF. CDR3 nucleotides: TGTGCCAGCAGTTTGGACAGGGGATTCTACAATGAGCAGTTCTTC.

This clone came up a few times. The rearrangement links TRBV2 to TRBJ1-6; no clear D gene. V was pared by 6 bases and J by 10 bases, with 16 bases between. The CDR3 length is 14 residues. The germline CDR1 and CDR2 sequences are SNHLY and FYNNEI. CDR3 amino acids: CASSRGQGNSPLHF. The CDR3 DNA reads TGTGCCAGCAGCCGGGGTCAAGGGAACTCACCCCTCCACTTT.

This chain links TRBV7-9 with TRBJ2-1; 8 bases are shared with TRBD1. V lost 1 base, J lost 7 bases, and 9 bases stayed unmatched. The CDR3 totals 16 residues. Germline CDR1 reads SEHNR; CDR2 reads FQNEAQ (reference sequence). The CDR3 DNA reads TGTGCCAGCAGCTTAGTCCCCAGGGGGCAGAGAAATGAGCAGTTCTTC. This translates into CASSLVPRGQRNEQFF.

This sequence joins TRBV5-1 and TRBJ2-3, with 7 positions matching TRBD1. The V segment lost 2 bases and the J segment 0 bases; nucleotides outside the gene matches: 3. Germline lookup yields CDR1 SGHRS and CDR2 YFSETQ. This CDR3 has 15 residues. The CDR3 DNA reads TGCGCCAGCAGCTTAGGGGACAGTAGCACAGATACGCAGTATTTT. Translation: CASSLGDSSTDTQYF. The full variable domain, in which reference TRBV5-1 and TRBJ2-3 provide the parts outside the CDR3, is KAGVTQTPRYLIKTRGQQVTLSCSPISGHRSVSWYQQTPGQGLQFLFEYFSETQRNKGNFPGRFSGRQFSNSRSEMNVSTLELGDSALYLCASSLGDSSTDTQYFGPGTRLTVL.

There are a few counts of this clone. The V gene is TRBV5-1, the J gene TRBJ1-4, with a weak D call TRBD1 (5 bases). The V gene lost 5 bases and the J gene lost 2 bases, with 7 bases spanning the gap. Germline V CDR1 and CDR2: SGHRS, YFSETQ. The CDR3 runs to 13 residues. The CDR3 DNA is TGCGCCAGCAGTGGGGGGACTAATGAAAAACTGTTTTTT. Translated, it gives CASSGGTNEKLFF.

The chain joins TRBV18 to TRBJ2-7; 9 bases are shared with TRBD1. Germline V gene lookup returns CDR1 KGHSH and CDR2 LQKENI. The CDR3 has 19 amino acids. V shed 4 bases and J 0 bases; nucleotides not matched to a gene: 16. The CDR3 reads CASSQTYPGQGPPSYEQYF. The CDR3 coding sequence is TGTGCCAGCTCACAAACCTATCCGGGACAGGGCCCCCCCTCCTACGAGCAGTACTTC.

There are a few counts of this clone. The chain joins TRBV5-1 to TRBJ2-3, with D hard to call. The V end was cut by 4 bases, the J end by 1 base, with 10 bases between. This CDR3 comprises 14 residues. Germline values: CDR1 SGHRS, CDR2 YFSETQ. This CDR3 is CASSPRSRTDTQYF. The DNA of the CDR3 is TGCGCCAGCAGCCCCAGGTCCCGCACAGATACGCAGTATTTT.

The chain links TRBV7-2 to TRBJ2-1, with a weak D call TRBD2 (6 bases). The CDR3 is 14 amino acids. CDR1 is SGHTA, CDR2 FQGNSA, per germline. The V end lost 5 bases, the J end lost 5 bases, and 13 bases lay between the germline ends. The CDR3 bases are TGTGCCAGCAGCCCATCCGGGAGTAACAATGAGCAGTTCTTC. It yields the protein CASSPSGSNNEQFF. Using reference TRBV7-2 and TRBJ2-1 for the parts outside the CDR3, the full variable domain is GAGVSQSPSNKVTEKGKDVELRCDPISGHTALYWYRQSLGQGLEFLIYFQGNSAPDKSGLPSDRFSAERTGGSVSTLTIQRTQQEDSAVYLCASSPSGSNNEQFFGPGTRLTVL.

This clone was seen only a few times. This rearrangement joins TRBV10-1 to TRBJ2-1; D remains ambiguous. Trimming removed 0 bases at V and 1 base at J, with 10 bases between. The germline CDR1 and CDR2 sequences are WNHNN and SYGVQD (reference sequence). This CDR3 has 16 amino acids. The CDR3 protein is CASSESFLNSYNEQFF. The CDR3 bases are TGCGCCAGCAGTGAGTCATTCCTTAATTCCTACAATGAGCAGTTCTTC.

The chain is built from TRBV7-9 and TRBJ2-7; 8 bases fit TRBD1. Per germline, CDR1 SEHNR and CDR2 FQNEAQ (reference sequence). The V segment lost 5 bases and the J segment 5 bases; nucleotides outside the gene matches: 11. This CDR3 is 15 amino acids long. The CDR3 loop is CASSPDRGMFNEQYF. The CDR3 DNA reads as TGTGCCAGCAGCCCCGACAGGGGTATGTTCAACGAGCAGTACTTC.

The chain recombines TRBV7-8 with TRBJ2-7, with TRBD1 matching 7 bases. Losses at the gene ends were 3 bases for V and 13 bases for J; bases not matched to a gene: 6. Germline CDR1 SGHVS, CDR2 FQNEAQ. CDR3 length: 11 residues. The CDR3 is CASSFRDSRYF. The CDR3 DNA is TGTGCCAGCAGCTTTAGGGACAGCCGTTACTTC.

V usage is TRBV5-1 and J usage is TRBJ2-1, with D tentatively TRBD2 (5 bases). V was pared by 3 bases and J by 8 bases, with 18 bases between. The CDR3 spans 15 residues. Germline V lookup: CDR1 SGHRS, CDR2 YFSETQ. The CDR3 reads CASSSEGRPTDEQFF. The CDR3 bases are TGCGCCAGCAGCTCAGAGGGAAGACCGACCGATGAGCAGTTCTTC.

This chain uses TRBV9 with TRBJ1-1; TRBD1 agrees at 9 bases. The junction had 2 bases not matched to a gene; V was cut back by 0 bases and J by 8 bases. The CDR3 is 13 residues long. Germline-derived CDR1 and CDR2 are SGDLS and YYNGEE. This CDR3 reads CASSVAGTGEAFF. In nucleotides, the CDR3 is TGTGCCAGCAGCGTAGCTGGGACAGGGGAAGCTTTCTTT.

The V call is TRBV19, the J call TRBJ2-2, with a possible D match to TRBD1 (6 bases). V lost 5 bases and J lost 4, with 11 bases in between. The CDR3 runs 14 residues. Germline V gene lookup returns CDR1 LNHDA and CDR2 SQIVND (reference sequence). As DNA, the CDR3 is TGTGCCAGTAGTTCCGGGACAATCACCGGGGAGCTGTTTTTT. Translating gives CASSSGTITGELFF.

The chain links TRBV4-2 to TRBJ2-5; 12 bases match TRBD2. Germline CDR1 LGHNA, CDR2 YNFKEQ. The junction had 3 bases not matched to a gene; V was cut back by 2 bases and J by 5 bases. The CDR3 has 15 amino acids. The CDR3 DNA follows: TGTGCCAGCAGCCAACCTAGCGGGGGGGAGGAGACCCAGTACTTC. The encoded protein is CASSQPSGGEETQYF.

This clone was observed a single time. V and J are TRBV5-4 and TRBJ1-2, with D maybe TRBD1 (5 bases). CDR1 is SGHNT and CDR2 is YYREEE in the germline V gene (reference sequence). The V gene lost 4 bases and the J gene lost 3 bases, with 16 bases spanning the gap. The CDR3 totals 15 residues. CDR3 in amino acids: CASSRPGDVDYGYTF. CDR3 DNA sequence: TGTGCCAGCAGCCGCCCGGGGGATGTTGACTATGGCTACACCTTC. The full variable domain, its missing parts supplied by reference TRBV5-4 and TRBJ1-2, is ETGVTQSPTHLIKTRGQQVTLRCSSQSGHNTVSWYQQALGQGPQFIFQYYREEENGRGNFPPRFSGLQFPNYSSELNVNALELDDSALYLCASSRPGDVDYGYTFGSGTRLTVV.

This clone has more than one count but fewer than ten. The chain has TRBV19 and TRBJ1-2; 8 nucleotides line up with TRBD1. Germline assignment: CDR1 LNHDA and CDR2 SQIVND (reference sequence). The CDR3 extends over 15 amino acids. V gave up 5 bases and J gave up 7 bases; unmatched junction bases: 12. In DNA form, the CDR3 reads TGTGCCAGTAGTGGAGGTTCCAGGGGGCCTAGTGGCTACACCTTC. The encoded protein is CASSGGSRGPSGYTF.

The rearrangement uses TRBV5-6 and TRBJ1-6; D gene ambiguous. Germline-derived CDR1 and CDR2 are SGHDT and YYEEEE. Trimming removed 5 bases from V and 2 bases from J, with 8 bases in between. The CDR3 has 14 residues. CDR3 region: CASSQFPYNSPLHF. The CDR3, as DNA: TGTGCCAGCAGTCAGTTCCCCTATAATTCACCCCTCCACTTT.

The CDR3 protein is CASSFRLVSGELFF. In nucleotides, the CDR3 is TGTGCCAGCAGTTTTAGACTAGTGAGCGGGGAGCTGTTTTTT. The J gene is TRBJ2-2, the V gene TRBV27; tentatively, D is TRBD2 (6 bases). CDR3 length: 14 residues. V lost 3 bases to trimming and J lost 7 bases, with 12 bases between them. The germline gives CDR1 MNHEY, CDR2 SMNVEV (reference sequence).

The chain links TRBV28 to TRBJ1-2; TRBD1 matches at 9 bases. This CDR3 has 15 residues. The V and J ends lost 8 bases and 8 bases, in that order; junction bases with no gene match: 15. Germline CDR1 is MDHEN and CDR2 is SYDVKM. The CDR3, as DNA: TGTGCCAGCGGCGTAAACCGGGACAGGGTAAAGGGCTACACCTTC. Translation: CASGVNRDRVKGYTF.

The rearrangement links TRBV27 to TRBJ2-5; 7 nucleotides match TRBD1. The length of the CDR3 is 16 residues. J gave up 0 bases and V 4 bases, and 8 bases lay outside the gene matches. Germline assignment: CDR1 MNHEY and CDR2 SMNVEV (reference sequence). The CDR3 DNA reads as TGTGCCAGCAGTTCGCGTTTCGGACAGGACCAAGAGACCCAGTACTTC. This codes for CASSSRFGQDQETQYF.

The rearrangement joins TRBV2 to TRBJ2-7; D remains ambiguous. Germline V gives CDR1 SNHLY, CDR2 FYNNEI. This CDR3 spans 15 amino acids. Trimming removed 2 bases from V and 0 bases from J, with 11 bases in between. DNA of the CDR3: TGTGCCAGCAGTGAATCCCCAGGTAGCTCCTACGAGCAGTACTTC. Its translation is CASSESPGSSYEQYF.

The V gene is TRBV18, the J gene TRBJ1-1, with D perhaps TRBD1 (6 bases). CDR3 length: 16 residues. V lost 5 bases and J 4 bases, leaving 20 bases between the germline ends. CDR1 and CDR2 from the germline V gene are KGHSH and LQKENI. The CDR3 reads CASSLQGGGTATEAFF. CDR3 in DNA: TGTGCCAGCTCATTACAGGGAGGGGGGACCGCCACTGAAGCTTTCTTT. The full variable domain, with the rest looked up from reference TRBV18 and TRBJ1-1, is NAGVMQNPRHLVRRRGQEARLRCSPMKGHSHVYWYRQLPEEGLKFMVYLQKENIIDESGMPKERFSAEFPKEGPSILRIQQVVRGDSAAYFCASSLQGGGTATEAFFGQGTRLTVV.

CDR3 nucleotide sequence: TGCGCCAGCAGCTCCCTTCAGGGATACAATCAGCCCCAGCATTTT. Its translation is CASSSLQGYNQPQHF. The chain couples TRBV4-1 to TRBJ1-5, with D possibly TRBD1 on 5 matching bases. From germline, CDR1 is MGHRA and CDR2 YSYEKL. This CDR3 is 15 amino acids long. The V gene lost 5 bases and the J gene lost 3 bases, with 14 bases spanning the gap.